The 4 T cell receptor beta chains below all came from one sample that was sequenced in a study of shared clonotypes between healthy human individuals. Sequencing used immunoSEQ multiplex PCR; TCRdb keeps in-frame clones, though not all of them. The table has 800,000 to 1,200,000 clones, 70% to 80% seen once. Material: memory CD4+ T cells from PBMCs. Subset reported: CD45RA-negative fraction. The receptors were sampled from a man aged 18 to 30 in good health. Some clones in this sample may be carry-over from other donors' samples.

V and J are TRBV5-1 and TRBJ1-1; 8 nucleotides align to TRBD1. The CDR3 length is 17 residues. Germline V lookup: CDR1 SGHRS, CDR2 YFSETQ. J was trimmed by 1 base and V by 4 bases; bases with no gene match: 12. CDR3 coding DNA: TGCGCCAGCAGCCCGGCCCTAGGACAGGGAACGAACACTGAAGCTTTCTTT. Its translation is CASSPALGQGTNTEAFF.

This chain connects TRBV28 to TRBJ2-3; possibly TRBD1 or TRBD2 for D (5 bases each). V was pared by 6 bases and J by 0 bases, with 13 bases between. CDR1 MDHEN and CDR2 SYDVKM come from the germline V gene. CDR3 length: 15 amino acids. The CDR3 reads CASRPPEGSTDTQYF. The CDR3 coding sequence is TGTGCCAGCAGGCCCCCCGAGGGGAGCACAGATACGCAGTATTTT.

A note on this clone: Additional DNA sequences in this sample encode the identical CDR3. V gene TRBV5-1 combines with J gene TRBJ2-6; perhaps TRBD1 as D (6 bases). Looked up from germline, CDR1 is SGHRS and CDR2 is YFSETQ. The CDR3 has 15 residues. The V gene lost 0 bases and the J gene lost 2 bases, with 6 bases spanning the gap. CDR3 residues: CASSLAGAGANVLTF. In nucleotides, the CDR3 is TGCGCCAGCAGCTTGGCAGGGGCTGGGGCCAACGTCCTGACTTTC.

V is TRBV11-2 and J is TRBJ2-1; D is possibly TRBD2 (5 bases). Germline V gene data show CDR1 as SGHAT and CDR2 as FQNNGV. The V end lost 3 bases, the J end lost 1 base, and 10 bases lay between the germline ends. CDR3 length equals 15 residues. In nucleotides, the CDR3 is TGTGCCAGCAGCTTTATGGGGAGTTCCTACAATGAGCAGTTCTTC. Protein: CASSFMGSSYNEQFF.